The 17 T cell receptor beta chains below were found in one sample sequenced in a study of shared T cell receptors in the human thymus. This table comes from immunoSEQ multiplex PCR, and its TCRdb copy is limited to in-frame clones, with some not included. This table holds some 400,000 clones, more than 85% found once. What was sequenced was thymocytes. These receptors all stem from a human donor.

The chain recombines TRBV28 with TRBJ2-7, with D perhaps matching TRBD1 or TRBD2 (6 bases each). Germline V gene sequence: CDR1 MDHEN, CDR2 SYDVKM. This CDR3 is 16 amino acids long. Trimming took off 1 base at V and 2 bases at J, with 15 bases between the two ends. CDR3 bases: TGTGCCAGCAGTTTATCGGAGGGACACCCAACCTACGAGCAGTACTTC. Amino acid sequence: CASSLSEGHPTYEQYF.

This clone appeared a few times. The chain recombines TRBV7-2 with TRBJ2-7, with 10 bases lining up with TRBD1. Unmatched junction bases numbered 5, after V lost 3 bases and J lost 3 bases. The CDR3 sequence is 15 residues long. Germline-derived CDR1 and CDR2 are SGHTA and FQGNSA. The CDR3: CASSFAGQGCYEQYF. For the CDR3, the DNA is TGTGCCAGCAGCTTCGCGGGACAGGGGTGCTACGAGCAGTACTTC.

The chain employs TRBV7-2 and TRBJ2-1; no reliable D call. The CDR3 runs to 17 residues. Between the trimmed V and J ends, which lost 5 bases and 5 bases, there was a span of 22 bases. Germline V CDR1 and CDR2: SGHTA, FQGNSA. The CDR3: CASSPRQPFRVDNEQFF. In DNA form, the CDR3 reads TGTGCCAGCAGCCCCCGCCAGCCTTTTCGGGTAGACAATGAGCAGTTCTTC.

This chain uses TRBV4-3 with TRBJ1-2; TRBD1 might be the D (6 bases). In germline, CDR1 is LGHNA, CDR2 YSLEER. Trimming took 0 bases from V and 8 from J, leaving 13 bases between them. This CDR3 region has 14 residues. The CDR3 loop reads CASSQERGARGYTF. As DNA, the CDR3 is TGCGCCAGCAGCCAAGAACGGGGGGCTCGGGGCTACACCTTC.

The genes are TRBV29-1 and TRBJ2-7; 9 bases match TRBD2. Germline CDR1 and CDR2: SQVTM and ANQGSEA. The trim removed 0 bases at V and 3 bases at J, leaving 6 bases unmatched. The CDR3 has 15 residues. The CDR3 here is CSVEDRLAESYEQYF. The CDR3 region has the DNA TGCAGCGTTGAAGATCGACTAGCGGAGAGCTACGAGCAGTACTTC.

The chain uses TRBV9 and TRBJ1-2; 8 bases match TRBD1. Trimming cost V 3 bases and J 4 bases; bases outside gene matches: 8. Germline assignment: CDR1 SGDLS and CDR2 YYNGEE. The CDR3 length is 15 residues. The CDR3 DNA reads as TGTGCCAGCAGCGCAAGGACAGGGAGAGTCTATGGCTACACCTTC. Translated: CASSARTGRVYGYTF.

The rearrangement links TRBV19 to TRBJ1-1; a possible D gene is TRBD1 (6 bases). V was clipped by 4 bases and J by 4 bases, with 13 bases between them. The CDR3 has 14 residues. Per germline, CDR1 LNHDA and CDR2 SQIVND (reference sequence). The CDR3: CASSNVWGRTEAFF. CDR3 DNA: TGTGCCAGTAGTAATGTTTGGGGGCGCACTGAAGCTTTCTTT.

The chain has TRBV6-1 and TRBJ1-2; no reliable D call. The CDR3 contains 14 residues. Germline V lookup: CDR1 MNHNS, CDR2 SASEGT. Trimming removed 2 bases from V and 5 bases from J, with 12 bases in between. CDR3 residues: CASSEPPGWYGYTF. CDR3 nucleotide sequence: TGTGCCAGCAGTGAACCTCCGGGTTGGTATGGCTACACCTTC.

The V and J genes are TRBV6-1 and TRBJ2-1, with 7 nucleotides matching TRBD2. The CDR3 has 17 amino acids. Germline V lookup: CDR1 MNHNS, CDR2 SASEGT. Germline trimming cut 1 base from V and 4 bases from J; bases unmatched to any gene: 10. The CDR3 region is CASSEEDKREWYNEQFF. In DNA form, the CDR3 reads TGTGCCAGCAGTGAAGAAGATAAGCGGGAATGGTACAATGAGCAGTTCTTC.

The CDR3 DNA reads as TGTGCCAGCAGCAAGGGACTAGCGGGGGTTAAGGTGTACGAGCAGTACTTC. This sequence encodes CASSKGLAGVKVYEQYF. The V and J genes are TRBV11-2 and TRBJ2-7, with 14 bases fitting TRBD2. The CDR3 length is 17 residues. The V segment lost 5 bases and the J segment 4 bases; nucleotides outside the gene matches: 10. Germline CDR1 SGHAT, CDR2 FQNNGV.

This clone has more than one count but fewer than ten. The CDR3 coding sequence is TGTGCCAGCAGCTTGGATGGGGCCGGCGGCTACACCTTC. It is translated as CASSLDGAGGYTF. This chain joins TRBV5-5 and TRBJ1-2; TRBD1 might be the D (5 bases). This CDR3 spans 13 amino acids. V shed 0 bases and J shed 8 bases, with 11 bases lying between them. Germline CDR1 is SGHKS and CDR2 is YYEKEE (reference sequence). Supplemented by reference TRBV5-5 and TRBJ1-2, the full variable domain reads DAGVTQSPTHLIKTRGQQVTLRCSPISGHKSVSWYQQVLGQGPQFIFQYYEKEERGRGNFPDRFSARQFPNYSSELNVNALLLGDSALYLCASSLDGAGGYTFGSGTRLTVV.

CDR3 sequence (DNA): TGTGCCAGCAGCTCGGGGGGGGGAGATCAGCCCCAGCATTTT. It yields the protein CASSSGGGDQPQHF. The chain links TRBV5-4 to TRBJ1-5; possibly TRBD1 for D (5 bases). Per germline, CDR1 SGHNT and CDR2 YYREEE (reference sequence). This CDR3 is built from 14 residues. V was clipped by 3 bases and J by 5 bases, with 12 bases between them.

The chain employs TRBV2 and TRBJ2-1; 9 nucleotides align to TRBD1. Germline loops: CDR1 SNHLY, CDR2 FYNNEI. The trim removed 6 bases at V and 12 bases at J, leaving 9 bases unmatched. The CDR3 runs to 13 residues. As DNA, the CDR3 is TGTGCCAGCAGCCACAGGGGGCCCCTAGGGCAGTTCTTC. Its protein product is CASSHRGPLGQFF.

This sequence joins TRBV28 and TRBJ2-7, with D unresolved. Germline-derived CDR1 and CDR2 are MDHEN and SYDVKM. CDR3 size: 11 residues. The V gene lost 4 bases and the J gene lost 4 bases, with 5 bases spanning the gap. This CDR3 reads CASSSPYEQYF. The CDR3 nucleotides read TGTGCCAGCAGTTCACCTTACGAGCAGTACTTC.

V is TRBV19 and J is TRBJ2-7, with 11 bases aligning to TRBD2. This CDR3 is built from 18 residues. The trim removed 4 bases at V and 6 bases at J, leaving 17 bases unmatched. Germline assignment: CDR1 LNHDA and CDR2 SQIVND (reference sequence). DNA for the CDR3: TGTGCCAGTAGTAGGGGCAGGGGAATAGCGGGAGGGGCCGCCGAGCAGTACTTC. Amino acid sequence: CASSRGRGIAGGAAEQYF. The full variable domain, in which reference TRBV19 and TRBJ2-7 provide the parts outside the CDR3, is DGGITQSPKYLFRKEGQNVTLSCEQNLNHDAMYWYRQDPGQGLRLIYYSQIVNDFQKGDIAEGYSVSREKKESFPLTVTSAQKNPTAFYLCASSRGRGIAGGAAEQYFGPGTRLTVT.

This clone was observed a single time. The rearrangement uses TRBV7-9 and TRBJ2-1; D is possibly TRBD2 (6 bases). Trimming took 6 bases from V and 4 from J, leaving 16 bases between them. Germline V CDR1 and CDR2: SEHNR, FQNEAQ (reference sequence). The CDR3 is 15 amino acids. CDR3 sequence: CASSYPSGPYNEQFF. CDR3 DNA sequence: TGTGCCAGCAGTTACCCCAGCGGGCCGTACAATGAGCAGTTCTTC.

The genes are TRBV30 and TRBJ2-3; D remains ambiguous. This CDR3 has 13 residues. Germline V CDR1 and CDR2: GTSNPN, SVGIG (reference sequence). Trimming cost V 2 bases and J 0 bases, with 6 bases left between them. CDR3 region: CAWSRSSTDTQYF. CDR3 DNA sequence: TGTGCCTGGAGTAGGTCCAGCACAGATACGCAGTATTTT.